Given below is one T cell receptor (beta chain) in context. The data were obtained in a study of blood T cell repertoires in COVID-19. Across the whole study: PBMCs, B-cell-depleted T cells, or T cells provided the cDNA or gDNA that made up the material.

The CDR3 contains 15 residues. CDR1 and CDR2 (germline): KGHSH, LQKENI. The ends were cut back, 2 bases at V and 3 bases at J, with 11 bases in the middle. Using immunoSEQ multiplex PCR, the repertoire was profiled, and TCRdb retains in-frame clones only, with some absent. The repertoire includes under 300,000 clones, roughly 89% of them detected once, and roughly 9% sits in the top ten. J is TRBJ1-5 and V is TRBV18; the D is unclear. This receptor was obtained from a man between 35 and 55 years old who had recovered from COVID-19. Sequenced input: PBMCs or T cells enriched from blood (not recorded which). CDR3 loop: CASSPRSGDNQPQHF. CDR3 in DNA: TGTGCCAGCTCACCAAGGAGCGGGGACAATCAGCCCCAGCATTTT. Filled out from reference TRBV18 and TRBJ1-5, the complete variable domain reads NAGVMQNPRHLVRRRGQEARLRCSPMKGHSHVYWYRQLPEEGLKFMVYLQKENIIDESGMPKERFSAEFPKEGPSILRIQQVVRGDSAAYFCASSPRSGDNQPQHFGDGTRLSIL.